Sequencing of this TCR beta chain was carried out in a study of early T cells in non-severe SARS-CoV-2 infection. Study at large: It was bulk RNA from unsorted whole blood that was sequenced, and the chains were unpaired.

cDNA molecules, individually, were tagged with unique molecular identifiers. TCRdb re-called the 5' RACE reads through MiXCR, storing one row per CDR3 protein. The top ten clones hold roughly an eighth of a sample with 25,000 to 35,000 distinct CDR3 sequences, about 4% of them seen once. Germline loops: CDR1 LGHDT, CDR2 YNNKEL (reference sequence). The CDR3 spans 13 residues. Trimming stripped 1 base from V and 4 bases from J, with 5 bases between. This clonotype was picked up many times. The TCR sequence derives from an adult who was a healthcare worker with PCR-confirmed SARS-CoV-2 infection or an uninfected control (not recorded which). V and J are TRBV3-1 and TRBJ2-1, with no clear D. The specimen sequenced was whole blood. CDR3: CASSQGVYNEQFF. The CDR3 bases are TGTGCCAGCAGCCAAGGGGTGTACAATGAGCAGTTCTTC.